One T cell receptor beta chain is described in this entry. Chemo-refractory metastatic non-small-cell lung cancer patients underwent focal radiation alongside CTLA-4 blockade with ipilimumab. The method was immunoSEQ multiplex PCR; TCRdb's version includes in-frame clones alone and lacks a portion of them. The table shows 70,000 to 95,000 clones, with under 85% occurring only once. This CDR3 is 14 amino acids long. CDR1 is SGHTA and CDR2 is FQGNSA in the germline V gene. Between the trimmed V and J ends, which lost 2 bases and 4 bases, there was a span of 11 bases. The data are from a study of radiotherapy plus CTLA-4 blockade in lung cancer.

This chain uses TRBV7-2 with TRBJ1-1; D remains unclear. The TCR comes from a human donor with non-small cell lung cancer that progressed on radiotherapy plus ipilimumab. The source material was peripheral blood, sampled from a patient treated with radiotherapy plus ipilimumab. The CDR3 sequence: CASSLQPTGTEAFF. CDR3 in DNA: TGTGCCAGCAGCTTACAGCCTACGGGCACTGAAGCTTTCTTT.